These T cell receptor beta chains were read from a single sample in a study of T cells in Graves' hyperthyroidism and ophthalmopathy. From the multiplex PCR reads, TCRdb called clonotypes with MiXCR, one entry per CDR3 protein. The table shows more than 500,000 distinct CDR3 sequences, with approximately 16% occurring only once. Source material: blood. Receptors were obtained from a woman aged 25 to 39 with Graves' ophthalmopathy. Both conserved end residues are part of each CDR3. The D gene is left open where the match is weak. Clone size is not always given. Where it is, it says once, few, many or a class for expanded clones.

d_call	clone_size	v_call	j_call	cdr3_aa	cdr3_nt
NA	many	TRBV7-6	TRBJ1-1	CASSPYRDRNTEAFF	TGTGCCAGCAGCCCATATAGAGACAGGAACACTGAAGCTTTCTTT
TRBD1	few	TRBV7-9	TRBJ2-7	CASSGEQGATYEQYF	TGTGCCAGCAGCGGAGAACAGGGGGCAACCTACGAGCAGTACTTC
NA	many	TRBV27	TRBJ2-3	CASSLSTRYTDTQYF	TGTGCCAGCAGTTTATCGACCAGATACACAGATACGCAGTATTTT
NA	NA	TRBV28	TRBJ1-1	CASRRRTEAFF	TGTGCCAGCCGCCGTAGGACTGAAGCTTTCTTT
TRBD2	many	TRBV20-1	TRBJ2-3	CSASPLTSGRGDTQYF	TGCAGTGCTTCCCCCTTGACTAGCGGGAGAGGAGATACGCAGTATTTT
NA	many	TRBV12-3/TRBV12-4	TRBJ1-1	CASNPSLDNTEAFF	TGTGCCAGCAATCCGTCCTTGGATAACACTGAAGCTTTCTTT
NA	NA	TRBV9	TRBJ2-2	CASSQGGASNTGELFF	TGTGCCAGCAGCCAAGGGGGGGCTTCGAACACCGGGGAGCTGTTTTTT
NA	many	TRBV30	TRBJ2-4	CAWNRGTANIQYF	TGTGCCTGGAACCGCGGGACGGCGAACATTCAGTACTTC
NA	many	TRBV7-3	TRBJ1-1	CASSLTRGGSTEAFF	TGTGCCAGCAGCTTAACGAGGGGAGGGAGCACTGAAGCTTTCTTT
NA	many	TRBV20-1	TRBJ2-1	CSALSVLEQFF	TGCAGTGCGCTGAGTGTATTGGAGCAGTTCTTC
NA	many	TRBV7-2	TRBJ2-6	CASSSSFASGANVLTF	TGTGCCAGCAGCTCCTCTTTTGCCTCTGGGGCCAACGTCCTGACTTTC
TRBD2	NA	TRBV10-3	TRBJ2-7	CAIGGGDEQYF	TGTGCCATCGGGGGGGGGGACGAGCAGTACTTC
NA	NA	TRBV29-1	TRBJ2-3	CSGRLSTDTQYF	TGCAGCGGCCGACTCAGCACAGATACGCAGTATTTT
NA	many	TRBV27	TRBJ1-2	CASSPDRANYGYTF	TGTGCCAGCAGTCCCGACAGAGCTAACTATGGCTACACCTTC
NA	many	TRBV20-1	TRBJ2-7	CSAKRAAYEQYF	TGCAGTGCTAAACGGGCCGCCTACGAGCAGTACTTC
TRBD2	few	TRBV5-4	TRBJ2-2	CASSLKAASGNTGELFF	TGTGCCAGCAGCTTGAAAGCGGCTAGCGGTAACACCGGGGAGCTGTTTTTT
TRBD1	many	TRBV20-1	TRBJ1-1	CSARGLTGGGAFF	TGCAGTGCTAGAGGCTTAACAGGGGGAGGAGCTTTCTTT
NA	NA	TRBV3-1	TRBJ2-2	CASSQDIGELFF	TGTGCCAGCAGCCAAGATATAGGGGAGCTGTTTTTT
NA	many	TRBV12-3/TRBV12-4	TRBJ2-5	CASSSGLKETQYF	TGTGCCAGCAGTTCGGGACTCAAAGAGACCCAGTACTTC
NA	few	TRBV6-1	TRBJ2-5	CASSEAGGGETQYF	TGTGCCAGCAGTGAAGCGGGGGGCGGTGAGACCCAGTACTTC
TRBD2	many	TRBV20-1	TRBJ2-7	CSARDRGLAGGTGSYEQYF	TGCAGTGCTAGAGATCGAGGACTAGCGGGAGGTACGGGATCCTACGAGCAGTACTTC
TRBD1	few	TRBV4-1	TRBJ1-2	CASGQESGQGGRGYTF	TGCGCCAGCGGCCAAGAATCGGGACAGGGAGGAAGGGGCTACACCTTC
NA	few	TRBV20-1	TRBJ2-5	CSANSLQYF	TGCAGTGCCAATTCCTTACAGTACTTC
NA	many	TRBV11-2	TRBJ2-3	CASREGPPDTQYF	TGTGCCAGCAGGGAGGGGCCCCCAGATACGCAGTATTTT
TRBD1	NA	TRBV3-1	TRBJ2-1	CASSLGQARNEQFF	TGTGCCAGCAGCCTAGGACAGGCCCGAAATGAGCAGTTCTTC
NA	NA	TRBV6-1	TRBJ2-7	CASSPDPSGYEQYF	TGTGCCAGCAGTCCCGACCCCAGCGGGTACGAGCAGTACTTC
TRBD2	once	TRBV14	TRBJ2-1	CASSLGPTSGGEQFF	TGTGCCAGCAGCTTAGGCCCCACTAGCGGGGGTGAGCAGTTCTTC
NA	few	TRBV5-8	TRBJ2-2	CASSHPDRNTGELFF	TGTGCCAGCAGCCATCCGGACAGGAACACCGGGGAGCTGTTTTTT
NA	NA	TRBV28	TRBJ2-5	CASSLEPLRKETQYF	TGTGCCAGCAGTTTAGAACCCCTCAGAAAAGAGACCCAGTACTTC
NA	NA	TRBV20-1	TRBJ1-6	CSARRTGLETSPLHF	TGCAGTGCTAGACGAACAGGCCTCGAGACTTCACCCCTCCACTTT
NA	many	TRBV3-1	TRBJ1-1	CASSQSPGRAGTEAFF	TGTGCCAGCAGCCAAAGCCCCGGACGGGCGGGCACTGAAGCTTTCTTT